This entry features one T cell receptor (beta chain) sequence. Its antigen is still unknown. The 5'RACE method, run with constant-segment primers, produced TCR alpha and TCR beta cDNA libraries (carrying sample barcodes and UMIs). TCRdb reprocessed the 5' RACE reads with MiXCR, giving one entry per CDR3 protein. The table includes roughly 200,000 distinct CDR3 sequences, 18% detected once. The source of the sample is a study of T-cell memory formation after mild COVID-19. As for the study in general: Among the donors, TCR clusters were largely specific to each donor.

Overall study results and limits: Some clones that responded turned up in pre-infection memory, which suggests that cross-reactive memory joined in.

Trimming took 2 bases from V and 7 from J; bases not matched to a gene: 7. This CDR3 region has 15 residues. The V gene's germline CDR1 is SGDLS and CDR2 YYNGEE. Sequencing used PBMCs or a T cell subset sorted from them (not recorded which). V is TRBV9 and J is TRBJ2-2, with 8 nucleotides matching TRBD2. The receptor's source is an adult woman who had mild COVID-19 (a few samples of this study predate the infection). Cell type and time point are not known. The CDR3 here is CASSVTGGGHGELFF. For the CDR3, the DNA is TGTGCCAGCAGCGTCACGGGCGGGGGGCACGGGGAGCTGTTTTTT.